These T cell receptor beta chains were read from a single sample in a study of blood T cell repertoires in COVID-19. Measured with immunoSEQ multiplex PCR; TCRdb has only the in-frame clones, and not every one. The sample lists 100,000 to 120,000 clones, just over 75% occurring once. Sequencing input: peripheral blood. The receptors originated from a woman older than 75 with acute or convalescent COVID-19. Each CDR3 is given with its conserved first and last residue. Each record gives: CDR3 protein, CDR3 DNA, J gene, D gene, V gene, clone size. A D gene is named only where the DNA matches it firmly. Clone size is not always given. Where it is, it says once, few, many or a class for expanded clones.

CASSARTDTGELFF TGTGCCAGCTCAGCCCGGACAGACACCGGGGAGCTGTTTTTT TRBJ2-2 NA TRBV18 NA
CASSIRGGGETQYF TGTGCCAGCAGCATAAGGGGGGGCGGAGAGACCCAGTACTTC TRBJ2-5 NA TRBV7-9 few
CASSISGGVYNEQFF TGCGCCAGCAGCATAAGCGGGGGGGTTTACAATGAGCAGTTCTTC TRBJ2-1 TRBD2 TRBV5-1 NA
CASSLGQGGEKLFF TGTGCCAGCAGCTTAGGCCAGGGGGGCGAAAAACTGTTTTTT TRBJ1-4 TRBD1 TRBV7-2 NA
CASSEQGSSNQPQHF TGTGCCAGCAGTGAACAGGGTTCCAGCAATCAGCCCCAGCATTTT TRBJ1-5 NA TRBV2 NA
CASSPSGGIYEQYF TGTGCCAGCTCACCGAGCGGGGGTATCTACGAGCAGTACTTC TRBJ2-7 TRBD2 TRBV18 NA
CAWSVRTGLEKLFF TGTGCCTGGAGTGTAAGAACAGGGTTGGAAAAACTGTTTTTT TRBJ1-4 NA TRBV30 NA
CATSDRDSLKAFF TGTGCCACCAGTGACCGGGACAGTCTGAAAGCTTTCTTT TRBJ1-1 TRBD1 TRBV24-1 few
CASSQGQGRGYTF TGTGCCAGCAGCCAAGGACAAGGAAGGGGCTACACCTTC TRBJ1-2 NA TRBV3-1/TRBV3-2 NA
CASSSGGDRFETQYF TGCGCCAGCAGCTCGGGCGGGGACAGATTCGAGACCCAGTACTTC TRBJ2-5 NA TRBV5-1 NA
CASSHGTGASNEQYF TGCGCCAGCAGCCACGGGACAGGGGCTTCGAACGAGCAGTACTTC TRBJ2-7 TRBD1 TRBV4-1 NA
CAGKGQAPIAF TGTGCCGGGAAGGGACAGGCCCCCATCGCCTTC TRBJ1-2 TRBD1 TRBV30 few
CASTEAGESVDEQFF TGCGCCAGCACCGAAGCGGGAGAAAGTGTCGATGAGCAGTTCTTC TRBJ2-1 TRBD2 TRBV10-1 NA
CASSLGQGLEETQYF TGTGCCAGCAGCTTAGGACAGGGCCTTGAAGAGACCCAGTACTTC TRBJ2-5 TRBD1 TRBV7-9 NA
CASSSSGGRGEQFF TGTGCCAGCAGCTCGTCGGGAGGAAGGGGTGAGCAGTTCTTC TRBJ2-1 TRBD2 TRBV7-3 NA
CASTPRDRGLETQYF TGTGCCAGTACCCCCCGGGACAGGGGATTAGAGACCCAGTACTTC TRBJ2-5 TRBD1 TRBV19 NA
CASSQDRVGYGYTF TGTGCCAGCAGCCAAGACAGGGTGGGCTATGGCTACACCTTC TRBJ1-2 NA TRBV3-1/TRBV3-2 NA
CASSVVRTGTPYGYTF TGTGCCAGCAGCGTAGTTAGGACAGGGACGCCCTATGGCTACACCTTC TRBJ1-2 TRBD1 TRBV9 NA
CASSIQQDFGYTF TGTGCCAGCAGCATTCAACAGGATTTCGGCTACACCTTC TRBJ1-2 NA TRBV5-5 NA
CASTPSTGAANYGYTF TGCGCCAGCACCCCCTCGACAGGGGCGGCCAACTATGGCTACACCTTC TRBJ1-2 TRBD1 TRBV5-1 NA
CASSTGQGVVSANEKLFF TGCGCCAGCAGCACCGGACAGGGTGTCGTCTCGGCTAATGAAAAACTGTTTTTT TRBJ1-4 TRBD1 TRBV5-1 NA
CASSLAPSGRGSYNEQFF TGTGCCAGCAGCTTAGCTCCTAGCGGGAGGGGGTCCTACAATGAGCAGTTCTTC TRBJ2-1 TRBD2 TRBV7-6 NA
CSASNAEVAGELFF TGCAGTGCTAGTAACGCGGAGGTAGCCGGGGAGCTGTTTTTT TRBJ2-2 NA TRBV20-1 few
CASSEQGKNTEAFF TGTGCCAGCAGTGAACAGGGGAAAAACACTGAAGCTTTCTTT TRBJ1-1 NA TRBV6-1 NA
CASSGVTTTAMNTEAFF TGTGCCAGCAGTGGGGTAACCACGACAGCCATGAACACTGAAGCTTTCTTT TRBJ1-1 NA TRBV6-1 few
CASSYDGTTYEQYF TGTGCCAGCAGTTACGATGGGACAACCTACGAGCAGTACTTC TRBJ2-7 NA TRBV6-2/TRBV6-3 NA
CASRTGSNSPLHF TGTGCCAGCAGAACAGGGTCAAATTCACCCCTCCACTTT TRBJ1-6 NA TRBV28 NA